This record covers a single T cell receptor beta chain. This record belongs to a study of blood T cell repertoires in COVID-19. Overall study context: Sites in the United States, Italy and Spain provided acute and convalescent COVID-19 samples. Sources were T cells, B-cell-depleted T cells, or PBMCs; the material itself was cDNA or gDNA.

Per the study methods: Quantification of nucleated cells was approximated via reference gene primer amplification. Only in-frame clones appear in the TCRdb table, and some are missing; sequencing was by immunoSEQ multiplex PCR. The V and J calls and clone size are taken from that table; D and trimming were inferred from the DNA. The data show under 350,000 clones, 70% to 90% seen once. This CDR3 has 15 amino acids. The germline V gene encodes CDR1 GTSNPN and CDR2 SVGIG (reference sequence). Trimming cost V 0 bases and J 5 bases; bases outside gene matches: 7. This chain uses TRBV30 with TRBJ2-7, with 10 nucleotides matching TRBD2. Sequences were obtained from peripheral blood. The sequence was obtained from a young man with active or convalescent COVID-19. The CDR3 nucleotides read TGTGCCTGGAGTGTACGGTCTAGCGGGGGCGACGAGCAGTACTTC. This encodes CAWSVRSSGGDEQYF.